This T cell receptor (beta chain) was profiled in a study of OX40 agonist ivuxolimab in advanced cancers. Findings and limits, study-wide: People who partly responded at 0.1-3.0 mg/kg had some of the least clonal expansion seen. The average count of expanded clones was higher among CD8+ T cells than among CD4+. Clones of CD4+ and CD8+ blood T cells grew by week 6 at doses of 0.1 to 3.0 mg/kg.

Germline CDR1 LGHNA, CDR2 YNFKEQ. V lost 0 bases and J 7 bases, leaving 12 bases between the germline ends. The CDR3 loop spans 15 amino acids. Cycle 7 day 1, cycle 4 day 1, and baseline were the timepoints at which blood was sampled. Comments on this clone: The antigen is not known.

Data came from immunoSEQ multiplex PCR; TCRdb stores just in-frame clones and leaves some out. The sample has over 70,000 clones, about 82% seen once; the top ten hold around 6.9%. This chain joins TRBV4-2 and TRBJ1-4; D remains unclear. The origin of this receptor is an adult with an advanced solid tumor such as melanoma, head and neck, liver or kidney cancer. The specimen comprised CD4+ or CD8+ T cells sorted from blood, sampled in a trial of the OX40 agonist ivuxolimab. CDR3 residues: CASSQDLGFGEKLFF. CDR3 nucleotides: TGTGCCAGCAGCCAAGATCTGGGTTTTGGTGAAAAACTGTTTTTT.